This is a list of T cell receptor beta chains from one sample in a study of T cells in Graves' hyperthyroidism and ophthalmopathy. One entry per CDR3 protein, called by TCRdb with MiXCR from the multiplex PCR reads. The repertoire holds around 600,000 distinct CDR3 sequences, with around 13% as singletons. The sequencing sample was made of blood. These receptor sequences come from a woman in her forties or fifties with Graves' ophthalmopathy. Each CDR3 is given with its conserved first and last residue. A D gene is named only where the DNA matches it firmly. Expanded clones are given a class, and other clones once, few, many or no size at all.

size	V	D	J	length	DNA	CDR3
many	TRBV29-1	NA	TRBJ2-5	11	TGCAGCGTTGGGGACCAAGAGACCCAGTACTTC	CSVGDQETQYF
many	TRBV6-1	TRBD2	TRBJ2-7	16	TGTGCCAGCAGTGAATATTCGGGACTAGCCACCTACGAGCAGTACTTC	CASSEYSGLATYEQYF
many	TRBV24-1	TRBD1	TRBJ1-2	15	TGTGCCACCAGTGATCACAGGGGGTCTACGGATGGCTACACCTTC	CATSDHRGSTDGYTF
NA	TRBV6-2/TRBV6-3	NA	TRBJ1-1	14	TGTGCCAGCAGTTACCGGCCCGTAGGGACTGAAGCTTTCTTT	CASSYRPVGTEAFF
few	TRBV19	TRBD2	TRBJ2-6	17	TGTGCCAGTAGCCTACTAGCGGCCGTCTCTGGGGCCAACGTCCTGACTTTC	CASSLLAAVSGANVLTF
NA	TRBV29-1	NA	TRBJ1-6	10	TGCAGCGTTGATAATTCACCCCTCCACTTT	CSVDNSPLHF
few	TRBV20-1	TRBD2	TRBJ2-3	15	TGCAGTGCCCCCTGGCAGCGGGAGTTTACAGATACGCAGTATTTT	CSAPWQREFTDTQYF
NA	TRBV7-2	NA	TRBJ2-7	14	TGTGCCAGCAGCACCAGGACCCAAGGCTACGAGCAGTACTTC	CASSTRTQGYEQYF
NA	TRBV14	TRBD1	TRBJ1-2	15	TGTGCCAGCAGCCAAGTTAGGGACAGGAACTATGGCTACACCTTC	CASSQVRDRNYGYTF
many	TRBV6-1	NA	TRBJ1-1	13	TGTGCCAGCAGTTTATCGCAGAACACTGAAGCTTTCTTT	CASSLSQNTEAFF
NA	TRBV20-1	TRBD2	TRBJ2-3	16	TGCAGTGCTAGACGACTAGCGGGGGTGAGCACAGATACGCAGTATTTT	CSARRLAGVSTDTQYF
NA	TRBV19	TRBD1	TRBJ1-5	16	TGTGCCAGTAGTCCAGAGGACAGGGGTAGCAATCAGCCCCAGCATTTT	CASSPEDRGSNQPQHF
many	TRBV7-6	NA	TRBJ2-3	18	TGTGCCAGCAGCTTAGGAATGGGGAGCCAGGGAGAAGTAGATACGCAGTATTTT	CASSLGMGSQGEVDTQYF
NA	TRBV14	TRBD1	TRBJ1-2	14	TGTGCCAGCAGCCTGAGGGGGACAGGTTCCGGCTACACCTTC	CASSLRGTGSGYTF
many	TRBV7-2	TRBD1	TRBJ2-7	15	TGTGCCAGCAGCTTAGCTGGGACAGACATCTACGAGCAGTACTTC	CASSLAGTDIYEQYF
few	TRBV4-3	NA	TRBJ2-7	15	TGCGCCAGCAGCCAAGATTTAGCGGAGTACTACGAGCAGTACTTC	CASSQDLAEYYEQYF
few	TRBV6-1	NA	TRBJ2-5	16	TGTGCCAGCAGTGAAGGGGTGAGAGTGGATCAAGAGACCCAGTACTTC	CASSEGVRVDQETQYF
many	TRBV28	TRBD2	TRBJ2-7	16	TGTGCCAGCAGTCCAGGAGGGACTAGGGCCTCCTACGAGCAGTACTTC	CASSPGGTRASYEQYF
NA	TRBV5-1	TRBD2	TRBJ2-1	16	TGCGCCAGCGGCAAGGCCGCTAGCGGCCCAAACAATGAGCAGTTCTTC	CASGKAASGPNNEQFF
many	TRBV7-9	TRBD2	TRBJ2-1	19	TGTGCCAGCAGCTTAGTACCCGGGACTAGCGGGAGGAGCGACAATGAGCAGTTCTTC	CASSLVPGTSGRSDNEQFF
many	TRBV28	NA	TRBJ1-4	18	TGTGCCAGCAGTTTATTAGATTGGCGGGGCGCAACTAATGAAAAACTGTTTTTT	CASSLLDWRGATNEKLFF
many	TRBV7-9	NA	TRBJ2-1	13	TGTGCCAGCAGCTTAGCGCCCAACAATGAGCAGTTCTTC	CASSLAPNNEQFF
few	TRBV12-3/TRBV12-4	TRBD1	TRBJ2-1	15	TGTGCCAGCAGTTTAATGGGACAGGGGTCTAATGAGCAGTTCTTC	CASSLMGQGSNEQFF
NA	TRBV9	NA	TRBJ2-5	14	TGTGCCAGCAGCGTAGACCAATACCAAGAGACCCAGTACTTC	CASSVDQYQETQYF
few	TRBV3-1	NA	TRBJ2-5	16	TGTGCCAGCAGCCAAGAAGGTAGCTGGATCCAAGAGACCCAGTACTTC	CASSQEGSWIQETQYF
NA	TRBV4-2	TRBD1	TRBJ2-5	18	TGTGCCAGCAGCCAAGTGGTCGGGACAGGGGGAAGGTGGGAGACCCAGTACTTC	CASSQVVGTGGRWETQYF
many	TRBV7-6	NA	TRBJ2-7	15	TGTGCCAGCAGCGCATCACAGGGTGGATCCTACGAGCAGTACTTC	CASSASQGGSYEQYF
many	TRBV6-1	TRBD1	TRBJ1-2	14	TGTGCCAGCAGGGACAGGCAACACCCCGATGGCTACACCTTC	CASRDRQHPDGYTF
many	TRBV7-2	NA	TRBJ2-7	16	TGTGCCAGCAGCTTAGAGGCGCGGACCTCCTCCTACGAGCAGTACTTC	CASSLEARTSSYEQYF
many	TRBV28	NA	TRBJ2-1	14	TGTGCCAGCAGTTCGGACGGGGTCCAGAATGAGCAGTTCTTC	CASSSDGVQNEQFF
many	TRBV10-3	NA	TRBJ1-1	14	TGTGCCATCAGGGGTGGGGGGGCCGTCACTGAAGCTTTCTTT	CAIRGGGAVTEAFF
many	TRBV7-9	NA	TRBJ2-7	16	TGTGCCAGCAGCGCATTTTCGGGCCCGGGGGCGCGAGAGCAGTACTTC	CASSAFSGPGAREQYF
few	TRBV19	TRBD2	TRBJ2-7	15	TGTGCCAGTAGTTCGGGACTAGCGGAGACCTACGAGCAGTACTTC	CASSSGLAETYEQYF
many	TRBV6-5	TRBD2	TRBJ2-7	14	TGTGCCAGCAGTTACGGGCTAGCGGGTTACGAGCAGTACTTC	CASSYGLAGYEQYF
few	TRBV28	TRBD2	TRBJ2-1	16	TGTGCCAGCAGTCTCCGAGGGACTAGCGGGTACAATGAGCAGTTCTTC	CASSLRGTSGYNEQFF
few	TRBV7-9	NA	TRBJ1-1	15	TGTGCCAGCAGCTTAAAGGGGTCCCCGAACACTGAAGCTTTCTTT	CASSLKGSPNTEAFF
many	TRBV12-3/TRBV12-4	NA	TRBJ2-5	14	TGTGCCAGCAGCTCCCCGTGGCAACAAGAGACCCAGTACTTC	CASSSPWQQETQYF
few	TRBV20-1	NA	TRBJ2-3	15	TGCAGTGCTTCCAGCACGACAGACTCCACAGATACGCAGTATTTT	CSASSTTDSTDTQYF
many	TRBV18	NA	TRBJ1-2	12	TGTGCCAGCGCGATCAACAGGGATGGCTACACCTTC	CASAINRDGYTF
many	TRBV7-2	NA	TRBJ2-7	17	TGTGCCAGCAGCTTAAGCTCACTCAGGGGAAGACCCTACGAGCAGTACTTC	CASSLSSLRGRPYEQYF
NA	TRBV2	TRBD2	TRBJ2-1	15	TGTGCCAGCGGTAAAGAACTAGCGGGAAGGAATGAGCAGTTCTTC	CASGKELAGRNEQFF
many	TRBV12-3/TRBV12-4	NA	TRBJ1-4	11	TGTGCCAGCAGTTTGCGGGACAAACTGTTTTTT	CASSLRDKLFF
many	TRBV5-1	NA	TRBJ2-1	15	TGCGCCAGCAGCTTGGTCCTAGGGACCTACAATGAGCAGTTCTTC	CASSLVLGTYNEQFF
many	TRBV2	TRBD2	TRBJ2-5	14	TGTGCCAGCAGCCAAGGACTAGGACAAGAGACCCAGTACTTC	CASSQGLGQETQYF
NA	TRBV5-5	NA	TRBJ2-2	18	TGTGCCAGCAGCTTGGAGCTACTAGAAGGTGAAGGAACCGGGGAGCTGTTTTTT	CASSLELLEGEGTGELFF
NA	TRBV9	TRBD1	TRBJ1-1	15	TGTGCCAGCAGCGTAGCGGGGACAGGGGACACTGAAGCTTTCTTT	CASSVAGTGDTEAFF
NA	TRBV20-1	NA	TRBJ1-6	15	TGCAGTGCTGAAGACAGGCCGGGGACCAGTTCACCCCTCCACTTT	CSAEDRPGTSSPLHF
many	TRBV11-3	NA	TRBJ2-2	12	TGTGCCAGCAGCTTTCCGACCGGGGAGCTGTTTTTT	CASSFPTGELFF
many	TRBV2	TRBD1	TRBJ2-4	14	TGTGCCAGCAGTGAGGGGACAGACAAAAACATTCAGTACTTC	CASSEGTDKNIQYF
few	TRBV30	TRBD2	TRBJ2-5	11	TGTGCCTGGAGTAGCGGGAGGACCCAGTACTTC	CAWSSGRTQYF
many	TRBV7-9	TRBD1	TRBJ2-7	14	TGTGCCAGCACGGGACAGGGGAGTTCCTACGAGCAGTACTTC	CASTGQGSSYEQYF
NA	TRBV27	TRBD1	TRBJ1-6	14	TGTGCCAGCAGCTCAGGGGGCCGTAATTCACCCCTCCACTTT	CASSSGGRNSPLHF
few	TRBV19	NA	TRBJ1-1	13	TGTGCCAGTAGTGTTAACAGGGCAACTGAAGCTTTCTTT	CASSVNRATEAFF
many	TRBV3-1	TRBD2	TRBJ2-5	14	TGTGCCAGCAGTCCTAGCGGCCTCAAAGAGACCCAGTACTTC	CASSPSGLKETQYF